The rows below give T cell receptor beta chains drawn from one sample of a study of cytomegalovirus exposure and HLA in healthy donors. The protocol was immunoSEQ multiplex PCR, while the TCRdb copy is restricted to in-frame clones and leaves out a portion. Counted here are 200,000 to 250,000 clones, about 75% occurring once; the ten biggest clones make up more than 1.5%. Sample: PBMCs. These receptors were obtained from a man younger than 30 in good health and CMV-seronegative. CDR3s leave out the opening cysteine and the closing phenylalanine or tryptophan. A D gene is named only where the DNA matches it firmly.

d_gene	v_gene	j_gene	CDR3aa
NA	TRBV4-3	TRBJ2-3	ASSRGSTDTQY
TRBD2	TRBV7-2	TRBJ2-3	ASSIGLSSGSTDTQY
TRBD1	TRBV29-1	TRBJ1-1	SVDRVGTEAF
TRBD1	TRBV19	TRBJ2-5	ASRQGQETQY
TRBD1	TRBV4-3	TRBJ2-7	ASSLGTGLYEQY
TRBD2	TRBV4-3	TRBJ2-7	ASSQELAGVEQY
NA	TRBV6-5	TRBJ1-1	ASRPGLVDTEAF
TRBD1	TRBV7-3	TRBJ1-3	ASSFGQGMGNTIY
NA	TRBV5-1	TRBJ1-1	ASSLDQGWTEAF
NA	TRBV7-6	TRBJ1-2	ASTPNIGQRGYT
NA	TRBV9	TRBJ1-1	ASSRVLRTEAF
TRBD1	TRBV6-5	TRBJ1-2	ASSWGQDYGYT
NA	TRBV6-5	TRBJ1-4	ASSYSRLEKLF
NA	TRBV29-1	TRBJ2-4	SVEDDFAYIQY
NA	TRBV7-9	TRBJ2-5	ASSGSHREQVETQY
NA	TRBV4-3	TRBJ1-2	ASSQDQLGGEFNYGYT
NA	TRBV6-5	TRBJ2-1	ASSMGWGDEQF